This is a list of T cell receptor beta chains from one sample in a study of T cell clusters in autoimmune cytopenias. TCRdb reprocessed the multiplex PCR reads, keeping one entry per CDR3 protein, no DNA. Reported are thousands of distinct CDR3 sequences; the ten largest clones contain around 24%. The specimen was peripheral blood. The receptors shown here come from a human donor with an autoimmune cytopenia or autoimmune hepatitis (not recorded which). The CDR3 runs from the conserved cysteine through the conserved F or W. Each record gives: V gene, clone size, J gene, CDR3 protein. Clone size is shown for a subset of rows, as once, few, many or a class of expanded clone.

TRBV30	medium-sized	TRBJ1-1	CAWSVRGQGARTEAFF
TRBV7-9	medium-sized	TRBJ1-5	CASSLGTQPQHF
TRBV12-3/TRBV12-4	medium-sized	TRBJ1-1	CASSLFQGDTEAFF
TRBV18	NA	TRBJ1-4	CASSPPGQGKESEKLFF
TRBV6-1	medium-sized	TRBJ1-2	CASSRESYYGYTF
TRBV19	medium-sized	TRBJ2-2	CASSTSGTRNTGELFF
TRBV7-3	medium-sized	TRBJ2-2	CASSLLNTGELFF
TRBV7-9	NA	TRBJ2-7	CASSLSDRVGGEQYF
TRBV7-2	medium-sized	TRBJ1-2	CASSLIPPGHGYTF
TRBV12-3/TRBV12-4	medium-sized	TRBJ1-2	CASSLALGTGGSGYTF
TRBV2	NA	TRBJ1-6	CAIRTGTVNPPLHF
TRBV20-1	medium-sized	TRBJ2-7	CSARGRTSGYEQYF
TRBV27	NA	TRBJ1-4	CASSELGEKLFF
TRBV7-9	medium-sized	TRBJ1-5	CASSLAPDSNQPQHF
TRBV6-1	NA	TRBJ1-2	CASSERVGTGGYTF
TRBV6-1	medium-sized	TRBJ1-4	CASSERDRGATNEKLFF
TRBV6-5	medium-sized	TRBJ1-2	CASKKDKDYGYTF
TRBV10-3	medium-sized	TRBJ1-2	CAINNVDRGNYTF
TRBV5-4	NA	TRBJ1-2	CASSVGSGTVVYGYTF
TRBV11-2	medium-sized	TRBJ2-2	CASSLGRSVGAGELFF
TRBV20-1	medium-sized	TRBJ2-2	CSARDLAGDTGELFF
TRBV20-1	medium-sized	TRBJ1-1	CSALEGGRTEAFF
TRBV5-6	NA	TRBJ1-3	CASSLEQGNYWTGNTIYF
TRBV6-5	medium-sized	TRBJ2-5	CASSMGQGRETQYF
TRBV5-4	NA	TRBJ1-3	CASSLSRLAGQGRNTIYF
TRBV30	medium-sized	TRBJ1-5	CAWRGQGGNQPQHF
TRBV27	medium-sized	TRBJ2-2	CASSLSMSGVVGELFF
TRBV7-3	medium-sized	TRBJ2-1	CASSLRRGDSYNEQFF
TRBV7-3	medium-sized	TRBJ2-5	CASSLRGSFEETQYF
TRBV7-9	medium-sized	TRBJ1-4	CASSLGYRGRFNEKLFF
TRBV7-9	NA	TRBJ1-4	CASSPLGRALATNEKLFF
TRBV19	NA	TRBJ2-1	CASSQILGQLQFF
TRBV4-2	NA	TRBJ2-7	CASSQGLGLAGDEQYF
TRBV10-3	medium-sized	TRBJ2-7	CAISERYEQYF
TRBV20-1	NA	TRBJ2-5	CSARDQRAGNQETQYF
TRBV5-5	NA	TRBJ1-5	CASSSGGGSNQPQHF
TRBV20-1	NA	TRBJ2-3	CSSRHRSGSVKDTQYF